These 8 T cell receptor beta chains share one sample of origin, sequenced in a study of blood T cell repertoires in COVID-19. Only in-frame clones appear in the TCRdb table, and some are missing; sequencing was by immunoSEQ multiplex PCR. The sample gives 70,000 to 80,000 clones, around 80% of which show up once; 9.5% to 15% is in the top ten. Sequenced material: peripheral blood. Receptors originate from a human donor in a cohort sampled during active COVID-19.

This chain joins TRBV2 and TRBJ1-2, with 9 nucleotides matching TRBD1. The germline V gene has CDR1 SNHLY and CDR2 FYNNEI. CDR3 length: 15 amino acids. With 2 bases clipped from V and 8 bases from J, the junction kept 9 bases outside the gene matches. The CDR3 DNA sequence: TGTGCCAGCAGTGAACCGGGGACAGGGACTGGCGGCTACACCTTC. This translates into CASSEPGTGTGGYTF.

J is TRBJ1-3 and V is TRBV5-6, with D perhaps matching TRBD1 (6 bases). The CDR3 has 16 amino acids. Trimming shortened V by 2 bases and J by 0 bases, and 12 bases separated the two germline ends. The germline gives CDR1 SGHDT, CDR2 YYEEEE. The CDR3 DNA follows: TGTGCCAGCAGCTTACCTGGGGGGGCCTCTGGAAACACCATATATTTT. It translates to CASSLPGGASGNTIYF.

The V gene is TRBV6-5, the J gene TRBJ2-1, with a possible D match to TRBD2 (6 bases). The V end was cut by 7 bases, the J end by 4 bases, with 14 bases between. This CDR3 has 14 amino acids. Germline V lookup: CDR1 MNHEY, CDR2 SVGAGI. The CDR3 here is CASTRGDLYNEQFF. In DNA form, the CDR3 reads TGTGCCAGCACTCGCGGGGATCTATACAATGAGCAGTTCTTC.

The CDR3 spells CASSEQPGLALSTDTQYF. CDR3 sequence (DNA): TGTGCCAGCAGCGAACAACCGGGACTAGCGCTTAGCACAGATACGCAGTATTTT. J is TRBJ2-3 and V is TRBV28; 10 nucleotides agree with TRBD2. CDR1 MDHEN and CDR2 SYDVKM come from the germline V gene. The CDR3 runs 18 residues. After removal of 6 bases from V and 0 bases from J, the junction contained 12 bases not matched to a gene.

CDR3 residues: CSALRKDTEAFF. DNA of the CDR3: TGCAGCGCCTTGCGGAAGGACACTGAAGCTTTCTTT. The V and J genes are TRBV29-1 and TRBJ1-1; D ambiguous. The ends were cut back, 7 bases at V and 3 bases at J, with 12 bases in the middle. This CDR3 spans 12 amino acids. The germline CDR1 and CDR2 sequences are SQVTM and ANQGSEA.

The chain links TRBV5-4 to TRBJ2-3; 10 nucleotides line up with TRBD2. The J segment lost 5 bases and the V segment lost 3 bases, leaving 6 bases of the junction unmatched. The CDR3 sequence is 15 residues long. CDR1 SGHNT and CDR2 YYREEE come from the germline V gene (reference sequence). CDR3 nucleotide sequence: TGTGCCAGCAGCTCCCTAGCGGGGGCCGAAGATACGCAGTATTTT. Translated, it gives CASSSLAGAEDTQYF.

The chain is built from TRBV24-1 and TRBJ2-1; 8 bases fit TRBD1. V shed 4 bases and J 13 bases; nucleotides not matched to a gene: 11. Germline V CDR1 and CDR2: KGHDR, SFDVKD. The CDR3 consists of 14 residues. CDR3 loop: CATSDRMDRASQFF. The CDR3 DNA sequence: TGTGCCACCAGTGACCGAATGGACAGGGCTAGTCAGTTCTTC.

V usage is TRBV7-9 and J usage is TRBJ1-2, with 8 bases lining up with TRBD1. V shed 1 base, J shed 6 bases, and the junction held 7 bases outside the gene matches. CDR1 is SEHNR and CDR2 is FQNEAQ in the germline V gene (reference sequence). This CDR3 has 15 amino acids. CDR3 residues: CASSLVAGGGDGYTF. CDR3 nucleotides: TGTGCCAGCAGCTTAGTGGCAGGGGGCGGGGATGGCTACACCTTC.